The entry that follows covers one T cell receptor (beta chain) sequence. Its target is not known. A multiplex PCR was run with 60 Vbeta primers and 13 Jbeta primers. Method: immunoSEQ multiplex PCR; TCRdb's copy keeps in-frame clones and lacks some. The sample carries roughly 110,000 clones, roughly 72% recorded once. The sample originates from a study of cytomegalovirus exposure and HLA in healthy donors. Findings of the study overall: Being productive about 90% or about 30% of the time was typical of most TCR beta V segments in an earlier analysis.

The sequenced material came from PBMCs. This clonotype originated in a woman aged 35 to 49 in good health and CMV-seropositive.

For the CDR3, the DNA is TGTGCCAGCGGGGGGACAGGGGGCATCAATGAGCAGTTCTTC. This translates into CASGGTGGINEQFF. The chain employs TRBV27 and TRBJ2-1; 12 bases agree with TRBD1. This CDR3 has 14 residues. V dropped 8 bases and J dropped 6; count of bases not matched to a gene: 5. The germline gives CDR1 MNHEY, CDR2 SMNVEV (reference sequence).